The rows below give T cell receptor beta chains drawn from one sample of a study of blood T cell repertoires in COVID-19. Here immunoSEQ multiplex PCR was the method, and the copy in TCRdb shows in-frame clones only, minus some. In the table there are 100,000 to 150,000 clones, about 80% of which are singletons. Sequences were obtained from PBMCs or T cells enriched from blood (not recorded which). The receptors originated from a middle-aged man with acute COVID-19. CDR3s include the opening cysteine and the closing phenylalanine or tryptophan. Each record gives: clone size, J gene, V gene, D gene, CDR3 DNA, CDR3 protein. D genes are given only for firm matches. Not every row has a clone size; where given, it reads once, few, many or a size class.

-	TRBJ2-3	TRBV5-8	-	TGTGCCAGCAGCTTTTGGGGGGAAGGAGATACGCAGTATTTT	CASSFWGEGDTQYF
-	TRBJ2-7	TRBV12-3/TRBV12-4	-	TGTGCCAGCAGTTCTGGGGAGCGTTCGGGCCACTTC	CASSSGERSGHF
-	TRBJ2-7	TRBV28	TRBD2	TGTGCCAGCGTCGACGAACTAGCGAGACGGTACGAGCAGTACTTC	CASVDELARRYEQYF
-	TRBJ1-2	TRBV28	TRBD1	TGTGCCAGCACCCCCCGCAGGGGGCATGGCTACACCTTC	CASTPRRGHGYTF
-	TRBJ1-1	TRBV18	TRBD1	TGTGCCAGCTCACCTGGGGACAGGGGGCGGACTGAAGCTTTCTTT	CASSPGDRGRTEAFF
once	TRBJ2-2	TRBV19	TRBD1	TGTGCCAGTAGTATAGGGTGGGACAGACCCGGGGAGCTGTTTTTT	CASSIGWDRPGELFF
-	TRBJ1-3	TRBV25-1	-	TGTGCCACCTCCAGGGGTATAGCTGGAAACACCATATATTTT	CATSRGIAGNTIYF
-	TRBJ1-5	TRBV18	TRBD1	TGTGCCAGCTCACCGTCCGGGACAGATAGACAGCCCCAGCATTTT	CASSPSGTDRQPQHF
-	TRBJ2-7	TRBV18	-	TGTGCCAGCTCACCACCTCAAGGGAGCCGTGTCTACGAGCAGTACTTC	CASSPPQGSRVYEQYF
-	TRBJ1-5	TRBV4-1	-	TGCGCCAGCAGCCCCAATGGGCAGGGAAGGACAGATCAGCCCCAGCATTTT	CASSPNGQGRTDQPQHF
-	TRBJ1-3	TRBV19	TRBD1	TGTGCCAGTAGTTCGAAACCGGGACAGGGACTCCGCTCTGGAAACACCATATATTTT	CASSSKPGQGLRSGNTIYF
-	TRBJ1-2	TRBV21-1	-	TGTGCCAGCAGCAAAGGTCGGGAGGGCGGAGTGCCCTCCGACTATGGCTACACCTTC	CASSKGREGGVPSDYGYTF
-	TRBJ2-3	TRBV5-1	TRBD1	TGCGCCAGCAGCTCCCCCGGGACAGGGTCCTTAAAGAGCACAGATACGCAGTATTTT	CASSSPGTGSLKSTDTQYF
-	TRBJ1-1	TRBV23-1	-	TGCGCCAGCAGTCAAACCCCCGCCTATGAGTCTTTCTTT	CASSQTPAYESFF
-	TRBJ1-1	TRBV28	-	TGTGCCAGCAGGGACAGCCTAACGAACACTGAAGCTTTCTTT	CASRDSLTNTEAFF
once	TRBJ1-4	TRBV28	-	TGTGCCAGCAGTTGGAGGGGAAAACTGTTTTTT	CASSWRGKLFF
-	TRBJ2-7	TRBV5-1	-	TGCGCCAGCAGCTTGGCCCCGGGTAGCTCCTACGAGCAGTACTTC	CASSLAPGSSYEQYF
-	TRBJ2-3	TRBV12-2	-	TGTGCAAGTCGCTTAGTCGACTCCGAAGACACGCAGTATTTT	CASRLVDSEDTQYF
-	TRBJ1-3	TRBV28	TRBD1	TGTGCCAGCAGTTTACCGAAGGGGGCGCCCGGAAACACCATATATTTT	CASSLPKGAPGNTIYF
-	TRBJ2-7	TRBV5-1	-	TGCGCCAGCAGCTTGGTGACAGGCTCCTACGAGCAGTACTTC	CASSLVTGSYEQYF
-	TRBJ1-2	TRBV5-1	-	TGCGCCAGCAGTCCACAATCGGAGGCTAACTATGGCTACACCTTC	CASSPQSEANYGYTF
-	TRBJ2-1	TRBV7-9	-	TGTGCCAGCAGCTTAGAGGAGATCCGCAATGAGCAGTTCTTC	CASSLEEIRNEQFF
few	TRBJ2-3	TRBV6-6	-	TGTGCCAGCACCCGCGAGGGCGGAGCTAGCACAGATACGCAGTATTTT	CASTREGGASTDTQYF
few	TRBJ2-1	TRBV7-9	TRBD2	TGTGCCAGCAGCCCGACCATAGCGGGAGGGATTTACAATGAGCAGTTCTTC	CASSPTIAGGIYNEQFF
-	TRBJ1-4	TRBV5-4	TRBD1	TGTGCCAGCAGCCGACCGGGACAGAAGAATGAAAAACTGTTTTTT	CASSRPGQKNEKLFF
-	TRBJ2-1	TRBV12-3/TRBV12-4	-	TGTGCCAGCAGCCGCCTCGCGAATGAGCAGTTCTTC	CASSRLANEQFF
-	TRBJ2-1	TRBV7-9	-	TGTGCCAGCAGCTTTGTCGGCAGGGTCACCTACAATGAGCAGTTCTTC	CASSFVGRVTYNEQFF
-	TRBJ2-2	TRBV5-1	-	TGCGCCAGCACCCGCGACATCGCCCCGAACACCGGGGAGCTGTTTTTT	CASTRDIAPNTGELFF
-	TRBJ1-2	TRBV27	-	TGTGCCAGCAGTTTAAATGGGGGGGTAGGATGGGCTTATGGCTACACCTTC	CASSLNGGVGWAYGYTF
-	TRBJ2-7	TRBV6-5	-	TGTGCCAGCAGCCCCTCTAGAGGGTCCTACGAGCAGTACTTC	CASSPSRGSYEQYF
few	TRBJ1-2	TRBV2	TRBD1	TGTGCCAGCAGTGAATCAGGGGGTAACTATGGCTACACCTTC	CASSESGGNYGYTF
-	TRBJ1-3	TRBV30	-	TGTGCCTGGAATCCAGGGAACGCTGGAAACACCATATATTTT	CAWNPGNAGNTIYF
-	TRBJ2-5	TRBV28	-	TGTGCCAGCAGTTTCTACGACAGCCAAGAGACCCAGTACTTC	CASSFYDSQETQYF
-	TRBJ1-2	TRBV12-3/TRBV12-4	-	TGTGCCAGCAGTTTAAACAGTATTCATGGCTACACCTTC	CASSLNSIHGYTF
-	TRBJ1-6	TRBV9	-	TGTGCCAGCAGCGCCGCCCAGGATTCACCCCTCCACTTT	CASSAAQDSPLHF
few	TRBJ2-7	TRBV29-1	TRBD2	TGCAGCGTTGAAGATTGGACTAGCGGGAGAATCTACGAGCAGTACTTC	CSVEDWTSGRIYEQYF
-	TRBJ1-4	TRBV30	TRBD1	TGTGCCTGGAGTGTACTCGACAGGGATGAAAAACTGTTTTTT	CAWSVLDRDEKLFF
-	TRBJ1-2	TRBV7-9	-	TGTGCCAGCAGCCCTCTCTCAGGGGAATATGGCTACACCTTC	CASSPLSGEYGYTF
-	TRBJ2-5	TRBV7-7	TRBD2	TGTGCTAGCAGCTCGTGGACGCCGGGACTAGCGGCCCAAGAGACCCAGTACTTC	CASSSWTPGLAAQETQYF
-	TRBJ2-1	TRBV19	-	TGTGCCAGTAGTATCGAGACCGGGAGACCCTACAATGAGCAGTTCTTC	CASSIETGRPYNEQFF
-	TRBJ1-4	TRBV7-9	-	TGTGCCAGCAGCTTACAGGGTGGACCTAATGAAAAACTGTTTTTT	CASSLQGGPNEKLFF
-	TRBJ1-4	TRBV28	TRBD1	TGTGCCAGCTTGAGACAGGGGGATGAAAAACTGTTTTTT	CASLRQGDEKLFF
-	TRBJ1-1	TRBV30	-	TGTGCCCTTATGACAGGCCCTGAAGCTTTCTTT	CALMTGPEAFF
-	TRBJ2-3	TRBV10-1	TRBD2	TGCGCCAGCAGTCAGCGGGGGCACACAGATACGCAGTATTTT	CASSQRGHTDTQYF
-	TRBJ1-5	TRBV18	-	TGTGCCAGCTCACCCGGAAGTGAGGGCAATCAGCCCCAGCATTTT	CASSPGSEGNQPQHF
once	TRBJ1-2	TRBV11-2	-	TGTGCCAGCAGCTACGATCAGGGTGACTATGGCTACACCTTC	CASSYDQGDYGYTF
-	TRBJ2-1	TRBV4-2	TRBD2	TGTGCCAGCAGCCAAGCCCTAGCGGGGGGGCCCTACAATGAGCAGTTCTTC	CASSQALAGGPYNEQFF
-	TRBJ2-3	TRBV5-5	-	TGTGCCAGCAGCTTGAATCCCGGACAGTCCACAGATACGCAGTATTTT	CASSLNPGQSTDTQYF
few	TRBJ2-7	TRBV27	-	TGTGCCAGCAGTTTATCCTGGGGAAGTAGAGGGTACGAGCAGTACTTC	CASSLSWGSRGYEQYF
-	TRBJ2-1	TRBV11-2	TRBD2	TGTGCCAGCAGCCAGGGAGGGGACTCCTACAATGAGCAGTTCTTC	CASSQGGDSYNEQFF
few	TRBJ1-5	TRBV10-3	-	TGTGCCACCCAACGACAGGATAATCAGCCCCAGCATTTT	CATQRQDNQPQHF
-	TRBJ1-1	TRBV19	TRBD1	TGTGCCAGTAAGAGGGACAGCTCTAACACTGAAGCTTTCTTT	CASKRDSSNTEAFF
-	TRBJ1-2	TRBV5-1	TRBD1	TGCGCCAGCAGCCCCGGGCCAGGGGGTTTTCTTGACTATGGCTACACCTTC	CASSPGPGGFLDYGYTF
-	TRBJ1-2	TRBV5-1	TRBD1	TGCGCCAGCAGCTTAGGACAGGGGGCTGGGGGCTACACCTTC	CASSLGQGAGGYTF
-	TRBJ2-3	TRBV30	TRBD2	TGTGCCTGGAGTGTCGGGACTAGCGGGGGGGCAGATACGCAGTATTTT	CAWSVGTSGGADTQYF